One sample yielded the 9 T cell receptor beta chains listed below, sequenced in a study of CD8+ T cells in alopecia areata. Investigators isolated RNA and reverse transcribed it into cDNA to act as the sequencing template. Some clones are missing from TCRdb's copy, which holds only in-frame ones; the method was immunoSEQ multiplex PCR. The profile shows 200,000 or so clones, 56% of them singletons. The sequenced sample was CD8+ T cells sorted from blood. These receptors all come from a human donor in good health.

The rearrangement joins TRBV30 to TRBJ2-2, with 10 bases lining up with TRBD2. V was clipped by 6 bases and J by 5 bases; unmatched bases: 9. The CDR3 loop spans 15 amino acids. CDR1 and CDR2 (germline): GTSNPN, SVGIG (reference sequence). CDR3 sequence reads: CACPSGGVRTGELFF. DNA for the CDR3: TGTGCCTGTCCCAGCGGGGGGGTCAGGACCGGGGAGCTGTTTTTT.

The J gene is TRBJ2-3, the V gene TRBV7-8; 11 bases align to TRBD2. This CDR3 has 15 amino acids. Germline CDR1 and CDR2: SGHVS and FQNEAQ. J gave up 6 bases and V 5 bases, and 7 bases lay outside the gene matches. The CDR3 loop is CASSPHSGGVDTQYF. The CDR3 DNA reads TGTGCCAGCAGCCCCCATAGCGGGGGGGTGGATACGCAGTATTTT.

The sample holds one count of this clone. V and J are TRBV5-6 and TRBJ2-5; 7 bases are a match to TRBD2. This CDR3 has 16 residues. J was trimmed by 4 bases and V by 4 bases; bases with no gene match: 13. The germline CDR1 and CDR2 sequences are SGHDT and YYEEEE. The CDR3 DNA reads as TGTGCCAGCAGCCCGCGCGGGAGTCCGACAGCAGAGACCCAGTACTTC. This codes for CASSPRGSPTAETQYF. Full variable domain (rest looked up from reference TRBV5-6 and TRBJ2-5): DAGVTQSPTHLIKTRGQQVTLRCSPKSGHDTVSWYQQALGQGPQFIFQYYEEEERQRGNFPDRFSGHQFPNYSSELNVNALLLGDSALYLCASSPRGSPTAETQYFGPGTRLLVL.

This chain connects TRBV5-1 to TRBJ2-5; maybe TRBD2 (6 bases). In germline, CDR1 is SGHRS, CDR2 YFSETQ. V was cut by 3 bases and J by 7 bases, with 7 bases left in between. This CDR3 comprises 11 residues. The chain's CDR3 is CASSWGGTQYF. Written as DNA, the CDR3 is TGCGCCAGCAGCTGGGGAGGGACCCAGTACTTC.

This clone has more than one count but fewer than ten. CDR3 nucleotide sequence: TGTGCCAGCAGCGGGGGGGCCTTAGATACGCAGTATTTT. Amino acids: CASSGGALDTQYF. The chain employs TRBV5-8 and TRBJ2-3; possible D gene TRBD2, 7 bases. Germline V gene lookup returns CDR1 SGHTS and CDR2 YDEGEE. The CDR3 has 13 residues. Trimming took 4 bases from V and 5 from J, leaving 11 bases between them.

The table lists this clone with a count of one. The CDR3 DNA is TGTGCCAGCAGCGATGGGGGCTGGAATCAGCCCCAGCATTTT. Residues: CASSDGGWNQPQHF. The rearrangement uses TRBV25-1 and TRBJ1-5; D perhaps matches TRBD1 (6 bases). The V and J ends lost 6 bases and 4 bases respectively, with 13 bases between them. Germline loops: CDR1 MGHDK, CDR2 SYGVNS. The CDR3 contains 14 residues.

The DNA for the CDR3 is TGTGCCTGGAGTGCCCGGGAATTCGAGCAGTACTTC. Its translation is CAWSAREFEQYF. The V call is TRBV30, the J call TRBJ2-7, with D tentatively TRBD2 (5 bases). Looked up from germline, CDR1 is GTSNPN and CDR2 is SVGIG (reference sequence). The CDR3 sequence is 12 residues long. Deletions cut 1 base from V and 6 bases from J, with 10 bases between.

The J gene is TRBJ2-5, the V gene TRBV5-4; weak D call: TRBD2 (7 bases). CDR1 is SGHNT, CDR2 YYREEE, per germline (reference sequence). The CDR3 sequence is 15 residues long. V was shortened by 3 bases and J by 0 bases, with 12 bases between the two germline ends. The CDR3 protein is CASSSEGGDQETQYF. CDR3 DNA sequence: TGTGCCAGCAGCTCCGAGGGGGGGGACCAAGAGACCCAGTACTTC. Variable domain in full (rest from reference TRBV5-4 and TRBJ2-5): ETGVTQSPTHLIKTRGQQVTLRCSSQSGHNTVSWYQQALGQGPQFIFQYYREEENGRGNFPPRFSGLQFPNYSSELNVNALELDDSALYLCASSSEGGDQETQYFGPGTRLLVL.

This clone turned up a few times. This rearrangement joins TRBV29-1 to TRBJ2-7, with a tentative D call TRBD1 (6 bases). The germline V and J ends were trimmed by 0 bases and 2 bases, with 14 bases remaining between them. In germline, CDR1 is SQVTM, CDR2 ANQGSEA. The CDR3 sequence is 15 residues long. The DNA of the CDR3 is TGCAGCGTTGAAGAAATACAAGGACAGACCTACGAGCAGTACTTC. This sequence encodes CSVEEIQGQTYEQYF.